This T cell receptor (beta chain) was identified in a study of cytomegalovirus exposure and HLA in healthy donors. Vbeta (60) and Jbeta (13) primers were used in the PCR. Libraries were prepared by immunoSEQ multiplex PCR; TCRdb keeps only in-frame clonotypes and omits some of them. The sample yields some 130,000 clones, roughly 76% seen once. V was clipped by 5 bases and J by 5 bases; unmatched bases: 4. Per the germline V gene, CDR1 is SEHNR and CDR2 is FQNEAQ (reference sequence). The CDR3 totals 15 residues. The specimen sequenced was PBMCs. The chain is built from TRBV7-9 and TRBJ1-6; TRBD1 aligns across 9 bases. The receptor comes from a woman in her thirties or forties in good health and CMV-seronegative. The DNA for the CDR3 is TGTGCCAGCAGCATACAGGGGGCGGATAATTCACCCCTCCACTTT. Amino acids: CASSIQGADNSPLHF.